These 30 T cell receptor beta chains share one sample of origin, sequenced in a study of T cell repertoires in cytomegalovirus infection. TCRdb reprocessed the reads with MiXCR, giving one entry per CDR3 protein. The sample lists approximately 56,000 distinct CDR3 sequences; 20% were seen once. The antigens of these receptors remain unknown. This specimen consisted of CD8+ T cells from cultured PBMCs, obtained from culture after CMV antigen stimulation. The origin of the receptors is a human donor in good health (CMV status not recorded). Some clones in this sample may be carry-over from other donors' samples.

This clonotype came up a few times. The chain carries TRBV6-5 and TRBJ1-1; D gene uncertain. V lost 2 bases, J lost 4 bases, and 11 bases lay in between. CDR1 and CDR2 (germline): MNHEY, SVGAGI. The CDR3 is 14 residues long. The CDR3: CASSYNAGVTEAFF. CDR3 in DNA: TGTGCCAGCAGTTACAATGCAGGTGTCACTGAAGCTTTCTTT.

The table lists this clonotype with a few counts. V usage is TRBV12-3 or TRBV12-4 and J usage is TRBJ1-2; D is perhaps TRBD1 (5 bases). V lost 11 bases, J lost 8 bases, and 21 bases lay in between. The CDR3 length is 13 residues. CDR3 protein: CAVTDGTFGGYTF. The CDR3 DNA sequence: TGTGCCGTCACCGATGGGACCTTCGGGGGCTACACCTTC.

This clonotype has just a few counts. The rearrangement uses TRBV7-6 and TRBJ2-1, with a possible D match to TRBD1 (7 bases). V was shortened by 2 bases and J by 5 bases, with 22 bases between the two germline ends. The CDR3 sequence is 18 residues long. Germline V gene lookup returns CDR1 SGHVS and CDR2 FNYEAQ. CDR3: CASSLRRGVSGGNNEQFF. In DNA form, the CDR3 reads TGTGCCAGCAGCTTAAGGAGGGGGGTTTCAGGGGGTAACAATGAGCAGTTCTTC.

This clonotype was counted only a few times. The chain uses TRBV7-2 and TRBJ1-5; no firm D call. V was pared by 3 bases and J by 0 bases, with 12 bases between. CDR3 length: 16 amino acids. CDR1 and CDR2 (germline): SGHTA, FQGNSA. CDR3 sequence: CASSFVPDYSNQPQHF. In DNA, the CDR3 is TGTGCCAGCAGCTTTGTTCCAGATTATAGCAATCAGCCCCAGCATTTT.

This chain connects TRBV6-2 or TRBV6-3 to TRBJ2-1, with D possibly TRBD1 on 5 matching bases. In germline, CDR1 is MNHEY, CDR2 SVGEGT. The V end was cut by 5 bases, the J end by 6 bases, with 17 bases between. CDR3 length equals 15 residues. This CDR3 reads CASSPYTGAVNEQFF. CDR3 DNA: TGTGCCAGCAGTCCTTATACTGGGGCGGTCAATGAGCAGTTCTTC.

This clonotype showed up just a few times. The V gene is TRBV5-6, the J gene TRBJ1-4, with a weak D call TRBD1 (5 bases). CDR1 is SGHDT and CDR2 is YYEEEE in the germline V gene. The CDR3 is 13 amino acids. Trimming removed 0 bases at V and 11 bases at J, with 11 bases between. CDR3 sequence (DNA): TGTGCCAGCAGCTTGGAGGGGACTGGGAAACTGTTTTTT. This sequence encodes CASSLEGTGKLFF.

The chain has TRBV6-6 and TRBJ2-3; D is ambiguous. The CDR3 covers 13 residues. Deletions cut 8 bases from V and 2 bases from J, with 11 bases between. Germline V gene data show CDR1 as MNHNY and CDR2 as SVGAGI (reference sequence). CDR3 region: CASEEKLTDTQYF. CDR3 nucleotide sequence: TGTGCCAGCGAAGAGAAACTCACAGATACGCAGTATTTT.

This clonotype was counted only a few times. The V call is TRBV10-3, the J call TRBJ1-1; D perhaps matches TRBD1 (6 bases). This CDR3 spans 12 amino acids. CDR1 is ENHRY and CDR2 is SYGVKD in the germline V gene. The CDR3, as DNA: TGTGCAGCGACAGGAGTGAACACTGAAGCTTTCTTT. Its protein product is CAATGVNTEAFF.

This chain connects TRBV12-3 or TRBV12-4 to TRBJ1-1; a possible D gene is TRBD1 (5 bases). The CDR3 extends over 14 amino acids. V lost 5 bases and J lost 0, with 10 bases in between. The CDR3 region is CASSAGLMNTEAFF. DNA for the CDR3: TGTGCCAGCAGTGCGGGACTTATGAACACTGAAGCTTTCTTT.

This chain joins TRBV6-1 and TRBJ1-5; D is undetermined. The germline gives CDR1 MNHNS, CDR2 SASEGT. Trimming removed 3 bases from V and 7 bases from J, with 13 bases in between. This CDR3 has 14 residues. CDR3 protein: CASSEVEGGQPQHF. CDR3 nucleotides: TGTGCCAGCAGTGAGGTGGAGGGCGGGCAGCCCCAGCATTTT.

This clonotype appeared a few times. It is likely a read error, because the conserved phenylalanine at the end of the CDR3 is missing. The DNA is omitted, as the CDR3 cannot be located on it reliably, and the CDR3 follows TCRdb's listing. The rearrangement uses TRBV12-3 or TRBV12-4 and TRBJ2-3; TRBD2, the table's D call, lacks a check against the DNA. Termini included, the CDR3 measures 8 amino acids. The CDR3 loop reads CASSLGRL.

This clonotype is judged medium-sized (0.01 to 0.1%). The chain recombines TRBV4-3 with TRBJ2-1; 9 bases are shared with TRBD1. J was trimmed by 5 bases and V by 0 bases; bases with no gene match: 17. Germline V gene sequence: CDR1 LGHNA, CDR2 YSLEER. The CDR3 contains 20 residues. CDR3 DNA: TGCGCCAGCAGCCAAGATACGGGCGGACAGGGGAGTCTTTTGGACAATGAGCAGTTCTTC. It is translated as CASSQDTGGQGSLLDNEQFF.

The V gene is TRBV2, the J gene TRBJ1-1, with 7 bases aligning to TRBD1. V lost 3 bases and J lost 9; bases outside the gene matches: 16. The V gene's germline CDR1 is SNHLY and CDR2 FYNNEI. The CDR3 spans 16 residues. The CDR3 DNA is TGTGCCAGCAGTGAGTGGTCCCCAGGGGGAAACGCTAAAGCTTTCTTT. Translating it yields CASSEWSPGGNAKAFF.

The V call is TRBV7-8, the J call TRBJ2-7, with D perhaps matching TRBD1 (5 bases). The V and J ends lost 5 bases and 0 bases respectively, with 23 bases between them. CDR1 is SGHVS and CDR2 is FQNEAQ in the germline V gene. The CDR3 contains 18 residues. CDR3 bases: TGTGCCAGCAGCCCCCCCTGGGCCGACAGAAATCACTCCTACGAGCAGTACTTC. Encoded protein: CASSPPWADRNHSYEQYF.

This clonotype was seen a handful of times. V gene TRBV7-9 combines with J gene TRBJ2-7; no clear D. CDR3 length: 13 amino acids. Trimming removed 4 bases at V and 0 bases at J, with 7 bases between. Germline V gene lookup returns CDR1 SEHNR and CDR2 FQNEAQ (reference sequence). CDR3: CASSSPISYEQYF. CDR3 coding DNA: TGTGCCAGCAGCTCTCCAATCTCCTACGAGCAGTACTTC.

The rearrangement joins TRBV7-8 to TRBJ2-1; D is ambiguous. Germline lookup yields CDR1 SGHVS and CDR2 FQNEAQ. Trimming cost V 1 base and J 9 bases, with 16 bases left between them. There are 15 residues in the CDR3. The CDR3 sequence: CASSLEAPSLREQFF. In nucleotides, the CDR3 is TGTGCCAGCAGCTTAGAGGCCCCATCTCTGCGTGAGCAGTTCTTC.

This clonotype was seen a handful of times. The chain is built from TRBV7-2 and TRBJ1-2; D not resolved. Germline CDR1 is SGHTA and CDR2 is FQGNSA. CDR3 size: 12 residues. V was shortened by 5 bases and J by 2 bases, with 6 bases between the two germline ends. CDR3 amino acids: CASSQTNYGYTF. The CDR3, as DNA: TGTGCCAGCAGCCAGACGAACTATGGCTACACCTTC. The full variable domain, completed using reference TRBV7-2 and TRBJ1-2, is GAGVSQSPSNKVTEKGKDVELRCDPISGHTALYWYRQSLGQGLEFLIYFQGNSAPDKSGLPSDRFSAERTGGSVSTLTIQRTQQEDSAVYLCASSQTNYGYTFGSGTRLTVV.

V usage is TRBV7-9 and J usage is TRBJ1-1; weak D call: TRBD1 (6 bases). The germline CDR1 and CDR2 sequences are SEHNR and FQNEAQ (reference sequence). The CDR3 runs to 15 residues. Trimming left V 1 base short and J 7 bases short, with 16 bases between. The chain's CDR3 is CASSLVTGRNREAFF. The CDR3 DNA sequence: TGTGCCAGCAGCTTAGTGACAGGTAGAAACCGTGAAGCTTTCTTT. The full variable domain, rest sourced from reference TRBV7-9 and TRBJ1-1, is DTGVSQNPRHKITKRGQNVTFRCDPISEHNRLYWYRQTLGQGPEFLTYFQNEAQLEKSRLLSDRFSAERPKGSFSTLEIQRTEQGDSAMYLCASSLVTGRNREAFFGQGTRLTVV.

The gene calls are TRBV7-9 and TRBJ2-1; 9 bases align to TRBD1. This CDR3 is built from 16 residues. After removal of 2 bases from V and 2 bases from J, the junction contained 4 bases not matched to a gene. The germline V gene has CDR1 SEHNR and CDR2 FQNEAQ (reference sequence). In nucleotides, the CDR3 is TGTGCCAGCAGCTTACCGGGACAGGGAGCCTACAATGAGCAGTTCTTC. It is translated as CASSLPGQGAYNEQFF.

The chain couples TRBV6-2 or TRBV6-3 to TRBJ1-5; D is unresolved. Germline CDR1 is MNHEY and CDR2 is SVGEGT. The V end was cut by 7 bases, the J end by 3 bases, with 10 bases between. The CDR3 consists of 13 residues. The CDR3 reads CASTGHNNQPQHF. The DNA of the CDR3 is TGTGCCAGCACAGGCCATAACAATCAGCCCCAGCATTTT.

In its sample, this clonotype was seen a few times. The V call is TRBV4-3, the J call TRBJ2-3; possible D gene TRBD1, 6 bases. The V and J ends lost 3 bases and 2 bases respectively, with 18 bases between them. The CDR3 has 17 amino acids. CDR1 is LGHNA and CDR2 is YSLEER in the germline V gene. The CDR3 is CASSQSPPGTYTDTQYF. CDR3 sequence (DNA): TGCGCCAGCAGCCAGAGTCCACCCGGGACATACACAGATACGCAGTATTTT.

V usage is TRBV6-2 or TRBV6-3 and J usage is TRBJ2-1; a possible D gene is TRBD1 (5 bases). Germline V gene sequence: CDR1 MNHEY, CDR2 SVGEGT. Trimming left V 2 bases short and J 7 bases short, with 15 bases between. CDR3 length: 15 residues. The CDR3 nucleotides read TGTGCCAGCAGTTACACCTCAGGGCCACGGAATGAGCAGTTCTTC. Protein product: CASSYTSGPRNEQFF.

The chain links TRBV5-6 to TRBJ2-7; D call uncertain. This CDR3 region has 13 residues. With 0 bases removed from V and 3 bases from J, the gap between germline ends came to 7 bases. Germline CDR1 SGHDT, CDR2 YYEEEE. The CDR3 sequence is CASSLGAYYEQYF. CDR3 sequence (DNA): TGTGCCAGCAGCTTGGGTGCTTACTACGAGCAGTACTTC.

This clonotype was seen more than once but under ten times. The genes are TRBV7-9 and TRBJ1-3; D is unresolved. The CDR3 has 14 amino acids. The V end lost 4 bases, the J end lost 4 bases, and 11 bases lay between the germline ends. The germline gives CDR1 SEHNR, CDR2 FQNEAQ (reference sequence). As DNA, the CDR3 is TGTGCCAGCAGCTCTGACTCCCTGGGAAACACCATATATTTT. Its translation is CASSSDSLGNTIYF. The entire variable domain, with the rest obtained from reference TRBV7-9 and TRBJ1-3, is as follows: DTGVSQNPRHKITKRGQNVTFRCDPISEHNRLYWYRQTLGQGPEFLTYFQNEAQLEKSRLLSDRFSAERPKGSFSTLEIQRTEQGDSAMYLCASSSDSLGNTIYFGEGSWLTVV.

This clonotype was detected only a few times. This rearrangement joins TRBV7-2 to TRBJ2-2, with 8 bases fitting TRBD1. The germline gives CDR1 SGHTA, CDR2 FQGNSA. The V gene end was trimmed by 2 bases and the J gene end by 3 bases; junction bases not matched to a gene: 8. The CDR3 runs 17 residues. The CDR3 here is CASSLSPGQDYTGELFF. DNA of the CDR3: TGTGCCAGCAGCTTATCGCCGGGACAGGACTACACCGGGGAGCTGTTTTTT. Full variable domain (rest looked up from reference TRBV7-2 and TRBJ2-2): GAGVSQSPSNKVTEKGKDVELRCDPISGHTALYWYRQSLGQGLEFLIYFQGNSAPDKSGLPSDRFSAERTGGSVSTLTIQRTQQEDSAVYLCASSLSPGQDYTGELFFGEGSRLTVL.

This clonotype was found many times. CDR3 coding DNA: TGTGCCAGCAGTTTAATGGGACAGCCCCAGCATTTT. It is translated as CASSLMGQPQHF. This chain links TRBV27 with TRBJ1-5; D is ambiguous. This CDR3 comprises 12 residues. Trimming cost V 2 bases and J 7 bases, with 6 bases left between them. Germline CDR1 reads MNHEY; CDR2 reads SMNVEV (reference sequence).

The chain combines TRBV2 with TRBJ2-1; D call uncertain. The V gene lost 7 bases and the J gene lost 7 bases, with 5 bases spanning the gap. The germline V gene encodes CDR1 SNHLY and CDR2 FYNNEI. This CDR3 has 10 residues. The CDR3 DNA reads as TGTGCCAGCATCGGGAATGAGCAGTTCTTC. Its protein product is CASIGNEQFF.

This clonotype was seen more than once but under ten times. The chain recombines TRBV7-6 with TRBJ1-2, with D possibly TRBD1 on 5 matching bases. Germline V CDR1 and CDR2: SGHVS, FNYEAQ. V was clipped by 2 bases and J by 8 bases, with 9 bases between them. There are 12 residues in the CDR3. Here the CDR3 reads CASSLWGDGYTF. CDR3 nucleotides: TGTGCCAGCAGCTTATGGGGGGACGGCTACACCTTC.

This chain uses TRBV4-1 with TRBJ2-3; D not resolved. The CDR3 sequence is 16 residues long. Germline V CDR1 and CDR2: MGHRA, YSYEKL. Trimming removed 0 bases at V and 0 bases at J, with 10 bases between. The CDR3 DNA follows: TGCGCCAGCAGCCAAGACTCCGCTCTGAGCACAGATACGCAGTATTTT. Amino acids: CASSQDSALSTDTQYF.

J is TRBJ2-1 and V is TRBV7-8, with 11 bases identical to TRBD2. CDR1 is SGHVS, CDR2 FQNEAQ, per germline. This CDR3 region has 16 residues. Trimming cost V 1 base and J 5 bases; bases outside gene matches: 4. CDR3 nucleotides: TGTGCCAGCAGCTTAGGTCCTAGCGGGAGGCACAATGAGCAGTTCTTC. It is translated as CASSLGPSGRHNEQFF.